What follows are 21 T cell receptor beta chains derived from one specimen sequenced in a study of shared clonotypes between healthy human individuals. The repertoire was sequenced with immunoSEQ multiplex PCR; TCRdb's copy has only in-frame clones and lacks some. The sample shows 490,000 or so clones, 70% to 80% of them seen only once. Sequencing was done on a sample of PBMCs. Receptors were obtained from a woman in her thirties or forties in good health. Some clones in this sample may be carry-over from other donors' samples.

The V gene is TRBV30, the J gene TRBJ1-1; 7 bases are shared with TRBD1. V shed 4 bases, J shed 1 base, and the junction held 6 bases outside the gene matches. The CDR3 sequence is 14 residues long. Germline V CDR1 and CDR2: GTSNPN, SVGIG (reference sequence). The CDR3 sequence is CAWKGTASNTEAFF. The CDR3 coding sequence is TGTGCCTGGAAGGGGACAGCTTCGAACACTGAAGCTTTCTTT.

V gene TRBV7-9 combines with J gene TRBJ1-1; D is uncertain. V was shortened by 1 base and J by 6 bases, with 9 bases between the two germline ends. The germline CDR1 and CDR2 sequences are SEHNR and FQNEAQ (reference sequence). CDR3 size: 13 residues. The CDR3 reads CASSLVPGPEAFF. The CDR3, as DNA: TGTGCCAGCAGCTTAGTCCCCGGGCCTGAAGCTTTCTTT.

The chain couples TRBV7-6 to TRBJ1-3; TRBD1 is a possible D gene (5 bases). Trimming left V 2 bases short and J 4 bases short, with 12 bases between. The CDR3 runs to 15 residues. The germline CDR1 and CDR2 sequences are SGHVS and FNYEAQ. The CDR3 here is CASSLRRGSGNTIYF. The DNA of the CDR3 is TGTGCCAGCAGCTTAAGGCGGGGGTCAGGAAACACCATATATTTT.

The V call is TRBV6-1, the J call TRBJ1-5; the D gene is possibly TRBD1 (5 bases). The CDR3 has 14 amino acids. Germline values: CDR1 MNHNS, CDR2 SASEGT. V lost 4 bases, J lost 7 bases, and 14 bases lay in between. CDR3 region: CASSVQEGRQPQHF. The CDR3 bases are TGTGCCAGCAGTGTACAGGAGGGTCGACAGCCCCAGCATTTT.

This chain connects TRBV28 to TRBJ2-7; 8 nucleotides match TRBD1. After removal of 3 bases from V and 2 bases from J, the junction contained 3 bases not matched to a gene. The CDR3 contains 14 residues. Per the germline V gene, CDR1 is MDHEN and CDR2 is SYDVKM. The CDR3 nucleotides read TGTGCCAGCAGTTTCCGGGACAGGACCTACGAGCAGTACTTC. The encoded protein is CASSFRDRTYEQYF.

The rearrangement joins TRBV7-9 to TRBJ1-1; 7 nucleotides align to TRBD1. Trimming cost V 1 base and J 6 bases; bases outside gene matches: 2. Germline lookup yields CDR1 SEHNR and CDR2 FQNEAQ (reference sequence). This CDR3 contains 13 residues. The CDR3 reads CASSLGGGAEAFF. In DNA form, the CDR3 reads TGTGCCAGCAGCTTAGGAGGGGGCGCTGAAGCTTTCTTT.

The CDR3 bases are TGCGCCAGCAGCCAGAGTCCCGGGACTAGCGGGAGTGGGGATGAGCAGTTCTTC. Its translation is CASSQSPGTSGSGDEQFF. This chain joins TRBV5-1 and TRBJ2-1; 14 nucleotides align to TRBD2. With 4 bases clipped from V and 8 bases from J, the junction kept 14 bases outside the gene matches. The CDR3 extends over 18 amino acids. Germline V gene lookup returns CDR1 SGHRS and CDR2 YFSETQ.

This chain links TRBV7-6 with TRBJ2-1; 9 bases are shared with TRBD2. CDR1 is SGHVS and CDR2 is FNYEAQ in the germline V gene. There are 19 residues in the CDR3. The V gene end was trimmed by 4 bases and the J gene end by 8 bases; junction bases not matched to a gene: 21. DNA for the CDR3: TGTGCCAGCAGCTCCCGTCTCGGAGGGGGAGCGGGAGGCCAGCATGAGCAGTTCTTC. Translation gives CASSSRLGGGAGGQHEQFF.

This clone was detected ten times or more. The chain joins TRBV2 to TRBJ2-3; TRBD2 aligns across 8 bases. Trimming took 10 bases from V and 0 from J; bases not matched to a gene: 9. From germline, CDR1 is SNHLY and CDR2 FYNNEI. This CDR3 contains 15 residues. Here the CDR3 reads CATPGGAGSTDTQYF. The CDR3 DNA reads TGTGCCACCCCGGGGGGGGCGGGAAGCACAGATACGCAGTATTTT.

This clone has more than one count but fewer than ten. One junction end does not reproduce the germline sequence, and a read error may be involved. The V call is TRBV7-6, the J call TRBJ1-4; perhaps TRBD1 as D (6 bases). This CDR3 spans 12 amino acids. CDR1 is SGHVS and CDR2 is FNYEAQ in the germline V gene. The CDR3 reads CASSHAADSMIF. CDR3 DNA sequence: TGTGCCAGCAGCCACGCCGCGGACAGTATGATTTTT.

The chain joins TRBV7-9 to TRBJ2-5, with D perhaps matching TRBD1 or TRBD2 (6 bases each). CDR1 is SEHNR and CDR2 is FQNEAQ in the germline V gene (reference sequence). The CDR3 has 14 amino acids. The ends were cut back, 7 bases at V and 1 base at J, with 13 bases in the middle. As DNA, the CDR3 is TGTGCCAGCACCAAGGGGGGCTTCCAAGAGACCCAGTACTTC. Amino acids: CASTKGGFQETQYF.

The rearrangement links TRBV6-1 to TRBJ2-5; D is unresolved. The CDR3 extends over 14 amino acids. Trimming shortened V by 1 base and J by 3 bases, and 9 bases separated the two germline ends. CDR1 and CDR2 (germline): MNHNS, SASEGT. The CDR3 here is CASSEGRLKETQYF. The CDR3 region has the DNA TGTGCCAGCAGTGAAGGTCGGCTTAAAGAGACCCAGTACTTC.

This clone has just a few counts. This sequence joins TRBV11-3 and TRBJ2-5; TRBD2 matches 10 bases. The germline gives CDR1 SGHNT, CDR2 YENEEA. V lost 5 bases, J lost 4 bases, and 7 bases stayed unmatched. There are 15 residues in the CDR3. The CDR3 protein is CASSQGGLALETQYF. CDR3 nucleotides: TGTGCCAGCAGCCAGGGGGGACTAGCGTTAGAGACCCAGTACTTC.

J is TRBJ1-3 and V is TRBV9; no clear D. Between the trimmed V and J ends, which lost 0 bases and 3 bases, there was a span of 13 bases. The CDR3 is 16 amino acids. Per germline, CDR1 SGDLS and CDR2 YYNGEE. The CDR3 reads CASSVDGWRVGNTIYF. The CDR3 DNA is TGTGCCAGCAGCGTAGATGGGTGGAGGGTTGGAAACACCATATATTTT.

The chain has TRBV29-1 and TRBJ1-1, with D perhaps matching TRBD1 (5 bases). The CDR3 spans 12 residues. The germline V gene encodes CDR1 SQVTM and CDR2 ANQGSEA. Trimming removed 4 bases at V and 5 bases at J, with 11 bases between. This CDR3 reads CSVVSGITEAFF. CDR3 DNA: TGCAGCGTTGTGTCAGGGATTACTGAAGCTTTCTTT.

The sample holds a few counts of this clone. This chain connects TRBV9 to TRBJ1-1, with 8 positions matching TRBD1. J lost 4 bases, V lost 3 bases, and 5 bases had no gene match. Germline values: CDR1 SGDLS, CDR2 YYNGEE. CDR3 length: 14 amino acids. CDR3 bases: TGTGCCAGCAGCGGACAGGGGCTGGGCACTGAAGCTTTCTTT. This gives the protein CASSGQGLGTEAFF.

The chain links TRBV30 to TRBJ2-5; D is perhaps TRBD1 or TRBD2 (5 bases each). The germline V gene has CDR1 GTSNPN and CDR2 SVGIG (reference sequence). V dropped 2 bases and J dropped 4 bases, with 20 bases sitting between them. The CDR3 is 16 residues long. CDR3 coding DNA: TGTGCCTGGAGTAAACCTGGGACCCAGTTTGGAGAGACCCAGTACTTC. This encodes CAWSKPGTQFGETQYF.

This clone has only one observation. The CDR3 DNA sequence: TGTGCCAGCAGTTTACCGGGGCTAGCGGGAAGAAATGAGCAGTTCTTC. It encodes CASSLPGLAGRNEQFF. This chain connects TRBV28 to TRBJ2-1; 9 nucleotides line up with TRBD2. This CDR3 has 16 amino acids. Germline V gene data show CDR1 as MDHEN and CDR2 as SYDVKM. J gave up 7 bases and V 2 bases, and 9 bases lay outside the gene matches.

This clone has just one count. This chain uses TRBV5-1 with TRBJ2-5, with TRBD2 matching 8 bases. The CDR3 covers 15 residues. The germline V gene has CDR1 SGHRS and CDR2 YFSETQ. J gave up 5 bases and V 4 bases, and 10 bases lay outside the gene matches. CDR3 nucleotide sequence: TGCGCCAGCAGCCCAGGACTAGCTCTGCGGGAGACCCAGTACTTC. Its protein is CASSPGLALRETQYF. Looking up the rest from reference TRBV5-1 and TRBJ2-5 gives the full variable domain: KAGVTQTPRYLIKTRGQQVTLSCSPISGHRSVSWYQQTPGQGLQFLFEYFSETQRNKGNFPGRFSGRQFSNSRSEMNVSTLELGDSALYLCASSPGLALRETQYFGPGTRLLVL.

This clone was detected ten times or more. The chain has TRBV5-1 and TRBJ1-2, with D uncertain. This CDR3 spans 13 amino acids. Deletions cut 1 base from V and 3 bases from J, with 7 bases between. Per the germline V gene, CDR1 is SGHRS and CDR2 is YFSETQ. CDR3 residues: CASSLRGDYGYTF. CDR3 nucleotide sequence: TGCGCCAGCAGCTTGAGAGGTGACTATGGCTACACCTTC.

The chain uses TRBV5-1 and TRBJ2-2; TRBD1 matches 11 bases. CDR3 length equals 19 residues. Unmatched junction bases numbered 16, after V lost 4 bases and J lost 5 bases. Germline CDR1 and CDR2: SGHRS and YFSETQ. The DNA of the CDR3 is TGCGCCAGCAGCAGAGACCAGACCGGGACAGGGGGGGCAACCGGGGAGCTGTTTTTT. Amino acid sequence: CASSRDQTGTGGATGELFF.